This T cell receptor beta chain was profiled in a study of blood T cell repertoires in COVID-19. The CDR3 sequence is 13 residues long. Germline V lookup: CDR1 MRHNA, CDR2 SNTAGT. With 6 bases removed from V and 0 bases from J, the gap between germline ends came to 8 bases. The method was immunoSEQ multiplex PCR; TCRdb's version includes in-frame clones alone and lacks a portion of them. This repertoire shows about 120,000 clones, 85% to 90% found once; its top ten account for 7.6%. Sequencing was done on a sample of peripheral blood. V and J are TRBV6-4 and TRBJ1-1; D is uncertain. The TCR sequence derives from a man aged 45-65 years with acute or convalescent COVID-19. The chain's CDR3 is CASRRSMNTEAFF. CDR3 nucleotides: TGTGCCAGCAGGAGGTCCATGAACACTGAAGCTTTCTTT.